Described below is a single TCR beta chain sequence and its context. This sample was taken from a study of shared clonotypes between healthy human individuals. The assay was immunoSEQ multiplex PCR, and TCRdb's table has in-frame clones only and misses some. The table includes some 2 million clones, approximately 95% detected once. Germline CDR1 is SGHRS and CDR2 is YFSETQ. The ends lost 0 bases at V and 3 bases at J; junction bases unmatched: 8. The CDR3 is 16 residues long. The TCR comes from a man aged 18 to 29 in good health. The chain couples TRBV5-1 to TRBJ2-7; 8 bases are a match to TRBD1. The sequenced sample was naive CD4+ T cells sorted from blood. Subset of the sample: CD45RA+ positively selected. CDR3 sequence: CASSLGWDRTLYEQYF. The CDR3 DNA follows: TGCGCCAGCAGCTTGGGTTGGGACAGGACCCTCTACGAGCAGTACTTC.